What follows describes a single T cell receptor beta chain. This entry comes from a study of control samples from healthy donors and cancer patients. Measured with immunoSEQ multiplex PCR; TCRdb has only the in-frame clones, and not every one. This sample has about 86,000 clones, with more than 85% found just once. Trimming pared 4 bases from V and 6 bases from J, leaving 7 bases between. CDR1 SGHAT and CDR2 FQNNGV come from the germline V gene. The CDR3 is made up of 11 amino acids. The chain uses TRBV11-2 and TRBJ2-7; unclear D gene. This sequence originates from a woman in her twenties or thirties in good health. The source material was blood. CDR3 in amino acids: CASSSSLEQYF. CDR3 in DNA: TGTGCCAGCAGCTCTTCCCTCGAGCAGTACTTC. The full variable domain, in which reference TRBV11-2 and TRBJ2-7 provide the parts outside the CDR3, is EAGVAQSPRYKIIEKRQSVAFWCNPISGHATLYWYQQILGQGPKLLIQFQNNGVVDDSQLPKDRFSAERLKGVDSTLKIQPAKLEDSAVYLCASSSSLEQYFGPGTRLTVT.